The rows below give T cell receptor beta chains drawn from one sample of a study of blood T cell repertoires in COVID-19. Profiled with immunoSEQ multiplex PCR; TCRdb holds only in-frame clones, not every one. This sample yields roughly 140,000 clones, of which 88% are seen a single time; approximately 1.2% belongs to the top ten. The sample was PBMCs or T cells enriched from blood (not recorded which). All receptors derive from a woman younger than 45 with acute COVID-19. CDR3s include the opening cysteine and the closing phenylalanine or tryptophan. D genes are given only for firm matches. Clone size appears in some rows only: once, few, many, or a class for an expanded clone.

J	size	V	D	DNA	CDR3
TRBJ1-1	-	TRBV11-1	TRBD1	TGTGCCAGCAACCCGGGACAGGGGGCCACTGAAGCTTTCTTT	CASNPGQGATEAFF
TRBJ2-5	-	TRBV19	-	TGTGCCAGTAGTAGGGGACCGGGACATACTGGAGAGACCCAGTACTTC	CASSRGPGHTGETQYF
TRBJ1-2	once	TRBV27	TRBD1	TGTGCCAGCAGTTTAACCGGGACAGGGCACTATGGCTACACCTTC	CASSLTGTGHYGYTF
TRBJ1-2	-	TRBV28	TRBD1	TGTGCCAGCGTTTCCGGGCGGCCTGACAGGGGTGTCGGCTACACCTTC	CASVSGRPDRGVGYTF
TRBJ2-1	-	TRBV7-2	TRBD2	TGTGCCAGCACCCTAGCGGGAGGGCCCCACAATGAGCAGTTCTTC	CASTLAGGPHNEQFF
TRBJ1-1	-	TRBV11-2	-	TGTGCCAGCAGCGCCGTGGGGGGGAACACTGAAGCTTTCTTT	CASSAVGGNTEAFF
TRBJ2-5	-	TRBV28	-	TGTGCCAGCAGCTTGGCAGGGAATGAAGAGACCCAGTACTTC	CASSLAGNEETQYF
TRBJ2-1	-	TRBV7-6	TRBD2	TGTGCCAGCAGCTTTTCAGCGGGGAACTACAATGAGCAGTTCTTC	CASSFSAGNYNEQFF
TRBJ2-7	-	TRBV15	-	TGTGCCACCAGCAGAGATATCCCCTACGAGCAGTACTTC	CATSRDIPYEQYF
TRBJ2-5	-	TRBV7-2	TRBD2	TGTGCCAGCAGTCCAGGCGGGACTAGGGACGAGACCCAGTACTTC	CASSPGGTRDETQYF
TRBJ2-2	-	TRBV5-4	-	TGTGCCAGCAGCTTGCGGGAATCCGGGGAGCTGTTTTTT	CASSLRESGELFF
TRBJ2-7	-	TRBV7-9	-	TGTGCCAGCAGACGACAGGACGAATACGAGCAGTACTTC	CASRRQDEYEQYF
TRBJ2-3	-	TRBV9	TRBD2	TGTGCCAGCAGCGTAGACCCTAGCGGTCTCACAGATACGCAGTATTTT	CASSVDPSGLTDTQYF